The 3 T cell receptor beta chains reported below all come from one sample, sequenced in a study of blood T cells in healthy people across ages. A J-beta primer mix and a sample-barcoded 5' primer were used in a second PCR of about 7 to 12 cycles. TCRdb fed the 5' RACE reads into MiXCR, producing one record per CDR3 protein. The profile shows about 1.1 million distinct CDR3 sequences, more than 30% of them singletons. Input material: blood. Receptors originate from a man younger than 35 in good health.

This clonotype has a handful of counts. V is TRBV29-1 and J is TRBJ2-3; TRBD2 agrees at 9 bases. V was clipped by 4 bases and J by 2 bases; unmatched bases: 7. This CDR3 is 15 amino acids long. Germline V gene data show CDR1 as SQVTM and CDR2 as ANQGSEA. The CDR3 region is CSVGGRGGLTDTQYF. CDR3 in DNA: TGCAGCGTTGGGGGGCGGGGGGGACTCACAGATACGCAGTATTTT.

The chain is built from TRBV21-1 and TRBJ2-1; the D segment call TRBD1 is taken from the table without a DNA check. TRBV21-1 has pseudogene status. The CDR3 sequence is 14 residues long. CDR3 region: CACRRTGVSNEQFF. DNA of the CDR3: TGTGCCTGCAGGCGGACAGGGGTGAGCAATGAGCAGTTCTTC.

The rearrangement joins TRBV2 to TRBJ2-5; D remains ambiguous. This CDR3 is 13 amino acids long. Trimming removed 8 bases at V and 2 bases at J, with 12 bases between. Per the germline V gene, CDR1 is SNHLY and CDR2 is FYNNEI. The CDR3 reads CASAPTEQETQYF. The DNA of the CDR3 is TGTGCCAGCGCTCCTACAGAACAAGAGACCCAGTACTTC. The variable domain in full, with the rest retrieved from reference TRBV2 and TRBJ2-5, is EPEVTQTPSHQVTQMGQEVILRCVPISNHLYFYWYRQILGQKVEFLVSFYNNEISEKSEIFDDQFSVERPDGSNFTLKIRSTKLEDSAMYFCASAPTEQETQYFGPGTRLLVL.